The 30 T cell receptor beta chains below all came from one sample that was sequenced in a study of cytomegalovirus exposure and HLA in healthy donors. PCR was performed using 60 Vbeta and 13 Jbeta primers. Assay used: immunoSEQ multiplex PCR; TCRdb lists only in-frame clones, some missing. This table has approximately 110,000 clones, 79% appearing once. The sequenced sample consisted of PBMCs. The receptor set was obtained from a woman between 40 and 55 years old in good health and CMV-seronegative.

This rearrangement joins TRBV27 to TRBJ2-7, with 11 bases fitting TRBD1. This CDR3 is built from 15 residues. Germline V CDR1 and CDR2: MNHEY, SMNVEV (reference sequence). The CDR3 DNA reads TGTGCGAACCCGTCCGGGACAGGGGGAATCGGCGAGCAGTACTTC. Protein sequence: CANPSGTGGIGEQYF.

V and J are TRBV7-8 and TRBJ1-2; D unclear. Trimming left V 3 bases short and J 3 bases short, with 5 bases between. CDR3 size: 12 residues. Germline CDR1 and CDR2: SGHVS and FQNEAQ. The DNA for the CDR3 is TGTGCCAGCAGCTTCACAGACTATGGCTACACCTTC. Its translation is CASSFTDYGYTF.

The chain couples TRBV27 to TRBJ2-3; 7 bases match TRBD1. CDR1 is MNHEY, CDR2 SMNVEV, per germline (reference sequence). CDR3 length: 14 residues. V was pared by 6 bases and J by 0 bases, with 3 bases of the junction left unmatched. The CDR3 nucleotides read TGTGCCAGCAGGTGGACAGGTAGCACAGATACGCAGTATTTT. The encoded protein is CASRWTGSTDTQYF.

This clone was counted between two and nine times. This chain connects TRBV19 to TRBJ2-5; TRBD1 aligns across 8 bases. Trimming cost V 6 bases and J 5 bases; bases outside gene matches: 8. Looked up from germline, CDR1 is LNHDA and CDR2 is SQIVND (reference sequence). The CDR3 covers 14 residues. The DNA of the CDR3 is TGTGCCAGTAGCGCCGGGACAGGAGGGGAGACCCAGTACTTC. It yields the protein CASSAGTGGETQYF.

This clone was found a few times. This chain connects TRBV10-3 to TRBJ2-1; 11 nucleotides align to TRBD2. The CDR3 is made up of 15 amino acids. V shed 4 bases, J shed 4 bases, and the junction held 3 bases outside the gene matches. Germline CDR1 reads ENHRY; CDR2 reads SYGVKD. The CDR3 nucleotides read TGTGCCATCAGTGTGGGGACTAGCGGATACAATGAGCAGTTCTTC. Its protein is CAISVGTSGYNEQFF.

The chain uses TRBV30 and TRBJ2-7; 9 bases agree with TRBD2. The CDR3 contains 15 residues. J lost 3 bases, V lost 5 bases, and 11 bases had no gene match. Germline values: CDR1 GTSNPN, CDR2 SVGIG (reference sequence). CDR3 loop: CAWGLSGGTNYEQYF. Written as DNA, the CDR3 is TGTGCCTGGGGGCTGAGCGGGGGGACTAACTACGAGCAGTACTTC.

This rearrangement joins TRBV15 to TRBJ2-7, with D perhaps TRBD1 (5 bases). The CDR3 is made up of 14 amino acids. The V gene's germline CDR1 is LNHNV and CDR2 YYDKDF (reference sequence). V was clipped by 5 bases and J by 0 bases, with 11 bases between them. The CDR3 region has the DNA TGTGCCACCAGCGGATGGGGCTTCTCCTACGAGCAGTACTTC. Protein: CATSGWGFSYEQYF. The variable domain in full, completed from reference TRBV15 and TRBJ2-7, reads DAMVIQNPRYQVTQFGKPVTLSCSQTLNHNVMYWYQQKSSQAPKLLFHYYDKDFNNEADTPDNFQSRRPNTSFCFLDIRSPGLGDTAMYLCATSGWGFSYEQYFGPGTRLTVT.

V gene TRBV9 combines with J gene TRBJ1-2; D not certain. V was shortened by 3 bases and J by 10 bases, with 10 bases between the two germline ends. Germline CDR1 SGDLS, CDR2 YYNGEE. CDR3 length: 11 amino acids. As DNA, the CDR3 is TGTGCCAGCAGCGCCAACAGAGACTACACCTTC. Protein product: CASSANRDYTF.

This chain links TRBV27 with TRBJ2-5; 8 nucleotides agree with TRBD2. J was trimmed by 5 bases and V by 6 bases; bases with no gene match: 8. Germline V gives CDR1 MNHEY, CDR2 SMNVEV (reference sequence). The CDR3 length is 14 residues. The CDR3 sequence is CASRPAGVWETQYF. CDR3 DNA sequence: TGTGCCAGCAGACCAGCGGGAGTCTGGGAGACCCAGTACTTC.

This rearrangement joins TRBV19 to TRBJ2-7; TRBD2 matches 8 bases. Germline CDR1 and CDR2: LNHDA and SQIVND (reference sequence). The CDR3 extends over 14 amino acids. J lost 3 bases, V lost 4 bases, and 5 bases had no gene match. CDR3 bases: TGTGCCAGTAGTACGGTAGCGGGGAACTACGAGCAGTACTTC. It specifies CASSTVAGNYEQYF.

This clone was seen only once. The chain employs TRBV11-2 and TRBJ1-2, with no clear D. Germline V lookup: CDR1 SGHAT, CDR2 FQNNGV. This CDR3 region has 12 residues. Trimming left V 7 bases short and J 8 bases short, with 14 bases between. The CDR3 nucleotides read TGTGCCAGCACCCCCCAGCGGGTCGGCTACACCTTC. This encodes CASTPQRVGYTF.

The rearrangement links TRBV7-9 to TRBJ1-1; 7 positions agree with TRBD1. The CDR3 runs to 15 residues. Germline V CDR1 and CDR2: SEHNR, FQNEAQ (reference sequence). V shed 5 bases, J shed 0 bases, and the junction held 6 bases outside the gene matches. The CDR3 sequence is CASSAPGQLNTEAFF. The DNA for the CDR3 is TGTGCCAGCAGCGCACCGGGACAGCTGAACACTGAAGCTTTCTTT. The entire variable domain, with the rest obtained from reference TRBV7-9 and TRBJ1-1, is as follows: DTGVSQNPRHKITKRGQNVTFRCDPISEHNRLYWYRQTLGQGPEFLTYFQNEAQLEKSRLLSDRFSAERPKGSFSTLEIQRTEQGDSAMYLCASSAPGQLNTEAFFGQGTRLTVV.

The chain is built from TRBV27 and TRBJ2-5, with TRBD2 matching over 8 bases. The end of the DNA aligns better with TRBJ2-7, so the J call may be wrong. Germline assignment: CDR1 MNHEY and CDR2 SMNVEV (reference sequence). The CDR3 is made up of 14 amino acids. The CDR3 here is CASSWNGGAYEQYF. In DNA, the CDR3 is TGTGCCAGCAGTTGGAACGGGGGGGCCTACGAGCAGTACTTC.

This chain uses TRBV6-4 with TRBJ2-1; the D gene is possibly TRBD2 (6 bases). CDR1 MRHNA and CDR2 SNTAGT come from the germline V gene. This CDR3 has 19 amino acids. Trimming shortened V by 0 bases and J by 2 bases, and 20 bases separated the two germline ends. The CDR3 nucleotides are TGTGCCAGCAGTGACTCGTGGACTATCAAAATAGGCGCCTACAATGAGCAGTTCTTC. This gives the protein CASSDSWTIKIGAYNEQFF.

The gene calls are TRBV7-2 and TRBJ2-1; D is possibly TRBD2 (5 bases). Looked up from germline, CDR1 is SGHTA and CDR2 is FQGNSA. V was trimmed by 6 bases and J by 5 bases, leaving 11 bases between them. The CDR3 totals 13 residues. The CDR3 protein is CASRRGSNNEQFF. The CDR3 DNA is TGTGCCAGCAGGCGCGGGTCCAACAATGAGCAGTTCTTC.

The chain recombines TRBV30 with TRBJ2-1, with TRBD2 matching 8 bases. Germline lookup yields CDR1 GTSNPN and CDR2 SVGIG (reference sequence). J gave up 5 bases and V 0 bases, and 6 bases lay outside the gene matches. This CDR3 has 15 residues. The CDR3, as DNA: TGTGCCTGGAGTGTCGATCTTAGCGGGAACAATGAGCAGTTCTTC. Amino acid sequence: CAWSVDLSGNNEQFF.

V gene TRBV5-1 combines with J gene TRBJ2-1; maybe TRBD2 (5 bases). Trimming left V 3 bases short and J 10 bases short, with 23 bases between. Germline CDR1 and CDR2: SGHRS and YFSETQ. The CDR3 extends over 16 amino acids. The CDR3 nucleotides read TGCGCCAGCAGCTCGCCCGCCGACTACGCCCTACCGGAGCAGTTCTTC. It yields the protein CASSSPADYALPEQFF. The whole variable domain, remainder taken from reference TRBV5-1 and TRBJ2-1, is KAGVTQTPRYLIKTRGQQVTLSCSPISGHRSVSWYQQTPGQGLQFLFEYFSETQRNKGNFPGRFSGRQFSNSRSEMNVSTLELGDSALYLCASSSPADYALPEQFFGPGTRLTVL.

V usage is TRBV4-2 and J usage is TRBJ2-3; the D gene is possibly TRBD2 (5 bases). This CDR3 has 15 amino acids. In germline, CDR1 is LGHNA, CDR2 YNFKEQ. Trimming removed 1 base from V and 3 bases from J, with 11 bases in between. The CDR3 protein is CASSQGGTRTDTQYF. The CDR3 nucleotides read TGTGCCAGCAGCCAAGGGGGTACTAGAACAGATACGCAGTATTTT.

The chain links TRBV6-5 to TRBJ2-7, with D tentatively TRBD2 (5 bases). The CDR3 runs to 12 residues. V lost 2 bases, J lost 6 bases, and 8 bases lay in between. Germline lookup yields CDR1 MNHEY and CDR2 SVGAGI. For the CDR3, the DNA is TGTGCCAGCAGTTACCCGGGGAGCGAGCAGTACTTC. Translation: CASSYPGSEQYF.

The rearrangement links TRBV7-9 to TRBJ2-1; 8 nucleotides align to TRBD1. The V gene's germline CDR1 is SEHNR and CDR2 FQNEAQ (reference sequence). After removal of 4 bases from V and 5 bases from J, the junction contained 13 bases not matched to a gene. This CDR3 contains 17 residues. The CDR3 spells CASSSTRTGRSDNEQFF. DNA for the CDR3: TGTGCCAGCAGCTCTACTAGGACAGGGCGTTCTGACAATGAGCAGTTCTTC.

The chain uses TRBV18 and TRBJ2-3; D possibly corresponds to TRBD2 (5 bases). The CDR3 length is 16 residues. V was clipped by 6 bases and J by 1 base, with 17 bases between them. Looked up from germline, CDR1 is KGHSH and CDR2 is LQKENI. CDR3 region: CASSPYGLPGTDTQYF. The CDR3 DNA follows: TGTGCCAGCTCGCCTTATGGACTCCCTGGCACAGATACGCAGTATTTT.

Comment on this clone: Other DNA sequences within the sample encode an identical CDR3. The chain joins TRBV7-9 to TRBJ2-7, with D possibly being TRBD2 (6 bases). This CDR3 region has 15 residues. The germline V and J ends were trimmed by 2 bases and 0 bases, with 11 bases remaining between them. In germline, CDR1 is SEHNR, CDR2 FQNEAQ (reference sequence). CDR3 bases: TGTGCCAGCAGCTTAAGCGGGCGAGGCTCCTACGAGCAGTACTTC. Its translation: CASSLSGRGSYEQYF.

The chain has TRBV21-1 and TRBJ2-7; whether TRBD1, the table's D call, matches the DNA was not checked. TRBV21-1 corresponds to a pseudogene. This CDR3 comprises 13 residues. CDR3 nucleotides: TGTGCCAGCTATGGGACAGGGGCCTACGAGCAGTACTTC. Amino acid sequence: CASYGTGAYEQYF.

This clone was found a few times. V and J are TRBV10-3 and TRBJ1-1, with a possible D match to TRBD1 (6 bases). V dropped 5 bases and J dropped 5 bases, with 12 bases sitting between them. Germline CDR1 is ENHRY and CDR2 is SYGVKD. This CDR3 contains 13 residues. CDR3 DNA: TGTGCCATCAGTCCAGGGGCAAGGACTGAAGCTTTCTTT. Amino acid sequence: CAISPGARTEAFF.

The rearrangement joins TRBV7-7 to TRBJ2-1; the D gene is possibly TRBD1 (6 bases). The V end lost 0 bases, the J end lost 4 bases, and 7 bases lay between the germline ends. Per the germline V gene, CDR1 is SSHAT and CDR2 is FNYEAQ (reference sequence). This CDR3 comprises 14 residues. The CDR3 DNA reads TGTGCCAGCAGCTTAGCGGACAGTTACAATGAGCAGTTCTTC. Amino acids: CASSLADSYNEQFF. The variable domain in full, completed from reference TRBV7-7 and TRBJ2-1, reads GAGVSQSPRYKVTKRGQDVTLRCDPISSHATLYWYQQALGQGPEFLTYFNYEAQPDKSGLPSDRFSAERPEGSISTLTIQRTEQRDSAMYRCASSLADSYNEQFFGPGTRLTVL.

The rearrangement uses TRBV7-2 and TRBJ2-2; 9 bases are shared with TRBD1. This CDR3 spans 15 amino acids. CDR1 and CDR2 (germline): SGHTA, FQGNSA. V gave up 2 bases and J gave up 6 bases; unmatched junction bases: 4. CDR3 protein: CASSLTGGAPGELFF. For the CDR3, the DNA is TGTGCCAGCAGCTTAACAGGGGGCGCCCCCGGGGAGCTGTTTTTT.

Worth noting for this clone: One end of the junction varies from germline; a read error may be responsible. V gene TRBV28 combines with J gene TRBJ1-4; D perhaps matches TRBD1 (6 bases). The CDR3 runs 14 residues. CDR1 is MDHEN, CDR2 SYDVKM, per germline. CDR3 sequence: CASSLTGTTEKLFF. The CDR3 DNA reads as TGTGCCAGCAGTTTAACAGGGACTACTGAAAAACTGTTTTTT.

The chain uses TRBV27 and TRBJ1-5, with no clear D. CDR3 size: 17 residues. V lost 6 bases to trimming and J lost 8 bases, with 26 bases between them. The germline V gene has CDR1 MNHEY and CDR2 SMNVEV (reference sequence). The CDR3 reads CASSPRPGKEDSKPQHF. CDR3 coding DNA: TGTGCCAGCAGCCCCCGCCCCGGAAAGGAGGACTCTAAGCCCCAGCATTTT.

This clone was recorded once. The chain uses TRBV5-4 and TRBJ1-4; TRBD1 aligns across 11 bases. Germline assignment: CDR1 SGHNT and CDR2 YYREEE (reference sequence). The CDR3 runs to 17 residues. Trimming at V came to 4 bases and at J to 4 bases, leaving 9 bases not matched to a gene. CDR3 coding DNA: TGTGCCAGCAGCAGAGCCGGGACAGGGGGTGATAATGAAAAACTGTTTTTT. Protein: CASSRAGTGGDNEKLFF.

The rearrangement joins TRBV28 to TRBJ2-1, with 8 bases that match TRBD2. Per the germline V gene, CDR1 is MDHEN and CDR2 is SYDVKM. The V and J ends lost 7 bases and 3 bases, in that order; junction bases with no gene match: 11. The CDR3 has 16 residues. CDR3 in amino acids: CASTQGDSGDYNEQFF. The CDR3, as DNA: TGTGCCAGCACCCAGGGTGATAGCGGGGACTACAATGAGCAGTTCTTC.